What follows are 8 T cell receptor beta chains derived from one specimen sequenced in a study of vaccination effects on CD4 cells after COVID-19. Before sequencing, viral peptide pools were used by the ViraFEST assay to expand antigen-specific CD4+ T cells. Subsequent to 10 days of culture, CD4+ T cells were isolated. Prior SARS-CoV-2 infection was absent in the vaccine recipients, as shown by negative nucleocapsid antibodies. TCRdb's copy holds only in-frame clones and misses some; the assay was immunoSEQ multiplex PCR. The data hold about 45,000 clones, with roughly four fifths observed a single time. These receptors lack a known antigen. The sequencing here drew on CD4+ T cells from PBMCs cultured with SARS-CoV-2 spike peptides, taken before COVID-19 vaccination. The origin of the receptors is a human donor who received a COVID-19 vaccine.

The chain uses TRBV6-2 or TRBV6-3 and TRBJ2-3; 8 bases match TRBD2. Germline-derived CDR1 and CDR2 are MNHEY and SVGEGT. The V and J ends lost 0 bases and 5 bases, in that order; junction bases with no gene match: 4. The CDR3 consists of 15 residues. The CDR3 is CASSYSNGGVDTQYF. The DNA for the CDR3 is TGTGCCAGCAGTTACTCCAACGGGGGGGTAGATACGCAGTATTTT.

This chain joins TRBV29-1 and TRBJ1-4, with D hard to call. Per the germline V gene, CDR1 is SQVTM and CDR2 is ANQGSEA. The CDR3 has 13 amino acids. The germline V and J ends were trimmed by 4 bases and 0 bases, with 6 bases remaining between them. CDR3 coding DNA: TGCAGCGTTGGAGCTGCAACTAATGAAAAACTGTTTTTT. Translating gives CSVGAATNEKLFF.

This clone appeared a single time. The J gene is TRBJ1-4, the V gene TRBV5-5, with D unresolved. Germline V gives CDR1 SGHKS, CDR2 YYEKEE (reference sequence). Trimming removed 2 bases at V and 4 bases at J, with 9 bases between. This CDR3 has 14 residues. Here the CDR3 DNA reads TGTGCCAGCAGCTTCAATGATCTTAATGAAAAACTGTTTTTT. Protein sequence: CASSFNDLNEKLFF.

CDR3 nucleotides: TGCGCCAGCAGCTCCCAACTAGCTGGCGGGGAGCTGTTTTTT. Amino acid sequence: CASSSQLAGGELFF. This chain joins TRBV5-1 and TRBJ2-2, with a possible D match to TRBD2 (6 bases). CDR1 and CDR2 (germline): SGHRS, YFSETQ. Trimming left V 3 bases short and J 7 bases short, with 13 bases between. The CDR3 runs 14 residues. Using reference TRBV5-1 and TRBJ2-2 for the parts outside the CDR3, the full variable domain is KAGVTQTPRYLIKTRGQQVTLSCSPISGHRSVSWYQQTPGQGLQFLFEYFSETQRNKGNFPGRFSGRQFSNSRSEMNVSTLELGDSALYLCASSSQLAGGELFFGEGSRLTVL.

The rearrangement uses TRBV3-1 (or the pseudogene TRBV3-2) and TRBJ2-7, with unresolved D. Germline V lookup: CDR1 LGHDT, CDR2 YNNKEL (reference sequence). Trimming shortened V by 3 bases and J by 3 bases, and 15 bases separated the two germline ends. The CDR3 is made up of 15 amino acids. CDR3 coding DNA: TGTGCCAGCAGCCATCCCCCGGCGAACAGCTACGAGCAGTACGTC. Amino acid sequence: CASSHPPANSYEQYV.

The rearrangement joins TRBV5-1 to TRBJ1-1; perhaps TRBD1 as D (6 bases). Germline V gene sequence: CDR1 SGHRS, CDR2 YFSETQ. Between the trimmed V and J ends, which lost 4 bases and 5 bases, there was a span of 12 bases. The CDR3 length is 13 residues. The CDR3 DNA is TGCGCCAGCAGCCAACAGGGAGATACTGAAGCTTTCTTT. It codes for CASSQQGDTEAFF.

The rearrangement uses TRBV2 and TRBJ2-3; 8 bases line up with TRBD2. Losses at the gene ends were 7 bases for V and 4 bases for J; bases not matched to a gene: 7. Germline CDR1 and CDR2: SNHLY and FYNNEI. CDR3 length: 14 residues. The CDR3 DNA follows: TGTGCCAGCACCCCGGGGGGGCCCGCAGATACGCAGTATTTT. This codes for CASTPGGPADTQYF.

The chain joins TRBV7-3 to TRBJ2-2, with 10 positions matching TRBD2. CDR1 and CDR2 (germline): SGHTA, FQGTGA. Losses at the gene ends were 5 bases for V and 5 bases for J; bases not matched to a gene: 11. The CDR3 is 17 residues long. This chain's CDR3 is CASSRKPLAGETGELFF. The CDR3, as DNA: TGTGCCAGCAGCCGAAAACCCCTAGCGGGAGAGACCGGGGAGCTGTTTTTT.